These T cell receptor beta chains were read from a single sample in a study of T cells of healthy individuals. A single record per CDR3 protein comes from TCRdb applying MiXCR to the 5' RACE reads. Of around 98,000 distinct CDR3 sequences in the sample, approximately 15% were seen once. Receptors were obtained from a human donor in good health. The conserved cysteine and the conserved F or W are not part of the CDR3 here. The D gene is left open where the match is weak.

TRBJ2-7,TRBV6-1,.,ASSAGRGEQY
TRBJ1-5,TRBV5-1,.,ASSLEAVRDSNQPQH
TRBJ2-7,TRBV5-1,TRBD1,ASSSCSGGDCYEQY
TRBJ2-1,TRBV14,TRBD2,ASSPMLAGGGEQF
TRBJ2-5,TRBV28,TRBD2,ASSFATSGDKYQETQY
TRBJ2-7,TRBV7-9,.,ASSLGVHEQY
TRBJ2-3,TRBV20-1,.,SAREPSTDTQY
TRBJ1-6,TRBV5-6,.,ASSLFGGALESPLH
TRBJ2-7,TRBV20-1,.,SAGDPFVGEQY
TRBJ1-3,TRBV7-2,.,ASSLTGADSGNTIY
TRBJ2-1,TRBV6-2/TRBV6-3,TRBD2,ASSSQERGAVEQF
TRBJ2-5,TRBV5-4,TRBD2,ASSLETGTSSLGTQY
TRBJ2-1,TRBV4-1,TRBD2,ASSPELTSGGPRQF
TRBJ2-6,TRBV24-1,.,ATSATGFGANVLT
TRBJ1-6,TRBV28,.,ASSLVAGLNSPLH
TRBJ1-2,TRBV6-5,TRBD1,ASSRDRANYGYT
TRBJ2-3,TRBV7-2,TRBD1,ASSPGQGPY
TRBJ2-2,TRBV6-4,TRBD2,ASSALAGAAGELF
TRBJ2-3,TRBV20-1,TRBD2,SASNSGRAKDTQY
TRBJ2-1,TRBV20-1,TRBD2,SAREKNGRGTYNEQF
TRBJ1-1,TRBV7-8,TRBD1,ASSSNRGMNTEAF
TRBJ1-2,TRBV5-1,.,ASSLRQTDGYT
TRBJ1-5,TRBV7-2,.,ASSPIGGMGQPQH
TRBJ1-2,TRBV5-1,.,ASSAWGVDPHSFYT
TRBJ1-2,TRBV9,.,ASSVGYDYGYT
TRBJ1-1,TRBV2,.,ASSEFTEAF
TRBJ1-6,TRBV5-4,.,ASSLELKGLNSPLH
TRBJ2-2,TRBV28,.,ASILPGTGELF
TRBJ1-5,TRBV7-8,.,ASSPPGRVDSNQPQH
TRBJ2-7,TRBV6-2/TRBV6-3,.,ASSLPRGPIYEQY
TRBJ1-6,TRBV28,.,ASSWDTSRSSYNSPLH
TRBJ2-1,TRBV5-1,TRBD1,ASSWGGQGGDNEQF
TRBJ1-5,TRBV20-1,.,SASLGMAYSNQPQH
TRBJ2-3,TRBV19,TRBD2,ASSTEGLAGVDTQY
TRBJ2-7,TRBV6-2/TRBV6-3,.,ASSRGHTYEQY
TRBJ1-5,TRBV5-1,.,ASSLGGERAGQPQH
TRBJ2-3,TRBV7-9,TRBD2,ASSLPSGRASDTQY
TRBJ1-2,TRBV7-2,.,ASSPGFGYT
TRBJ2-5,TRBV7-9,.,ASSFRDQQETQY
TRBJ2-7,TRBV7-2,.,ASSFTDRRLSPEQY
TRBJ2-7,TRBV5-6,.,ASSLVRTRQY
TRBJ2-7,TRBV28,TRBD2,ASSFLPAGAHSYEQY
TRBJ2-1,TRBV25-1,TRBD1,ASSEDRGGNEQF
TRBJ1-1,TRBV7-8,TRBD1,ASSAQGGTEAF
TRBJ2-1,TRBV4-1,.,ASSFGDHNEQF
TRBJ1-4,TRBV11-2,.,ASNLGLGEGEKLF
TRBJ2-2,TRBV25-1,TRBD2,ASRTSGRPPTGELF
TRBJ2-3,TRBV20-1,TRBD2,SASKSLAGVGDTQY
TRBJ1-5,TRBV9,.,ASSVDLGKEQPQH
TRBJ1-5,TRBV20-1,.,SARVQQGQPQH
TRBJ2-2,TRBV7-2,TRBD1,ASSSTGGTGELF
TRBJ2-3,TRBV15,.,ATSRDVEDTQY
TRBJ2-1,TRBV7-2,TRBD2,ASSQIRLADLTYNEQF
TRBJ2-5,TRBV7-7,TRBD2,ASSSGLAGWETQY
TRBJ2-7,TRBV3-1,.,ASSQVGSEQY
TRBJ2-7,TRBV7-2,TRBD2,ASSRGTSGFPSSYEQY
TRBJ2-5,TRBV5-1,TRBD2,ASSLDLGGRQETQY
TRBJ2-1,TRBV18,TRBD2,ASSPPGLAGGVEQF
TRBJ1-1,TRBV4-3,.,ASSQDRQGFTEAF
TRBJ2-7,TRBV7-3,.,ASSLTPGNPYEQY